This T cell receptor (beta chain) was captured by sequencing in a study of CD8+CD57+ T cells in acquired aplastic anemia. General observations from the study: Patients and controls had in common 25 to 30 CD8+ CDR3 sequences.

The CDR3 extends over 14 amino acids. Researchers used genomic DNA as the template to profile TCR beta VDJ and CDR3. MiXCR, applied by TCRdb to the reads, yields one record per CDR3 protein. The sample contains 400,000 to 450,000 distinct CDR3 sequences, approximately 70% of which appear only once. As to this clonotype: The antigen is unknown. Relative to the germline gene, one junction end is altered; a read error may explain this.

The chain recombines TRBV12-3 or TRBV12-4 with TRBJ2-7; TRBD2 might be the D (6 bases). TRBJ2-6 matches the DNA end more closely, so the J call is doubtful. Specimen: sorted CD4+, CD8+, or CD8+CD57+ T cells (not recorded which) from PBMCs. The origin of this receptor is a human donor in good health, serving as a control. The CDR3 region has the DNA TGTGCCAGCATGAAGGGGCTGGGGGGCAACGTCCTGACTTTC. Translated: CASMKGLGGNVLTF.